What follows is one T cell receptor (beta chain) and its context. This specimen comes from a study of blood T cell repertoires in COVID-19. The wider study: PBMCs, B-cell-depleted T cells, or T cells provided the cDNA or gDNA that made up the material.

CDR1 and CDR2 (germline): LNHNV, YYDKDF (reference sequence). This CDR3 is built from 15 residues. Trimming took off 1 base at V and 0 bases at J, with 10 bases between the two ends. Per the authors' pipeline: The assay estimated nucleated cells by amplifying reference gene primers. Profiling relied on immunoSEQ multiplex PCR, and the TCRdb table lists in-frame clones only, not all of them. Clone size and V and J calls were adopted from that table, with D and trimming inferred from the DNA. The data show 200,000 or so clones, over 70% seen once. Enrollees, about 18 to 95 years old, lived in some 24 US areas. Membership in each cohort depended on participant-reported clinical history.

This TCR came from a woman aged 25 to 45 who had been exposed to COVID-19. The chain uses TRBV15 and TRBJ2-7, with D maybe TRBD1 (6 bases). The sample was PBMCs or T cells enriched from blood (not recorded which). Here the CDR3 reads CATSRGGQNSYEQYF. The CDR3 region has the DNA TGTGCCACCAGCAGAGGCGGACAGAACTCCTACGAGCAGTACTTC.